The source of this T cell receptor beta chain is a study of T cell responses to AZD1222 COVID-19 vaccine. Study outcomes and limitations: Seropositivity was recorded at baseline in only 6 or 7 AZD1222 recipients. Two AZD1222 administrations were followed by greater Spike-specific TCR breadth and depth.

The germline V gene encodes CDR1 MNHEY and CDR2 SVGAGI. The CDR3 has 14 residues. Points on this clone: Its target is unknown.

The method was immunoSEQ multiplex PCR; TCRdb's version includes in-frame clones alone and lacks a portion of them. The sample yields 70,000 to 100,000 clones, 80% to 90% seen once. Whether given at about 4 or about 12 weeks, second doses were pooled. The receptor was isolated from an adult who received the AZD1222 COVID-19 vaccine. The specimen was peripheral blood, collected 28 days after the second AZD1222 dose. This sequence joins TRBV6-5 and TRBJ1-1; 7 nucleotides align to TRBD1. CDR3 DNA sequence: TGTGGATCCTGGGACAGAAACATGAACACTGAAGCTTTCTTT. This encodes CGSWDRNMNTEAFF.